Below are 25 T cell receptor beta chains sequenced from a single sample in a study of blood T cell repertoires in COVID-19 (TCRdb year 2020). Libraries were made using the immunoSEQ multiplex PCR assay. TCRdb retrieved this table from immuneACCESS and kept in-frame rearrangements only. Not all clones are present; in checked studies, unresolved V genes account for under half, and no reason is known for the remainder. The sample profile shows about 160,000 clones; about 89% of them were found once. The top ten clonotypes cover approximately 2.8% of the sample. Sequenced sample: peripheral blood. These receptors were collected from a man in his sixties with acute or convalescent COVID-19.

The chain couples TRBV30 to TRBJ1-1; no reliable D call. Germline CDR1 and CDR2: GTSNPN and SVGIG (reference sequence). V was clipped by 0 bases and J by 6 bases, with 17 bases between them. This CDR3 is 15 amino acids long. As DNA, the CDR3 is TGTGCCTGGAGTGTAAAGCGGAGCGGCCTCCCTGAAGCTTTCTTT. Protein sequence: CAWSVKRSGLPEAFF.

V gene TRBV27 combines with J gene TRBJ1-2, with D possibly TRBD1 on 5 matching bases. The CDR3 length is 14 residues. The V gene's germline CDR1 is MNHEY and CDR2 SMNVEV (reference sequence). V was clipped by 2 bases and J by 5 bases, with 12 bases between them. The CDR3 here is CASSLMGGDYGYTF. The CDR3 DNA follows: TGTGCCAGCAGTTTAATGGGAGGGGATTATGGCTACACCTTC.

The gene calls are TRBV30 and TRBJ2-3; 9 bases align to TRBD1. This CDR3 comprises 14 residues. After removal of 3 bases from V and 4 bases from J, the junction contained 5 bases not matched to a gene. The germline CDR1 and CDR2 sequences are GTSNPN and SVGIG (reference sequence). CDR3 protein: CAWRRTGGPDTQYF. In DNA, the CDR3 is TGTGCCTGGAGGAGAACAGGGGGCCCAGATACGCAGTATTTT.

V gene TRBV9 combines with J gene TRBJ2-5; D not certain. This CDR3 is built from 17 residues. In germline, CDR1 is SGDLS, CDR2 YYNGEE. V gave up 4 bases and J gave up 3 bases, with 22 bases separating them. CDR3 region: CASSPSGSPYGEETQYF. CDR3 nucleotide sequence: TGTGCCAGCAGCCCGTCAGGTTCCCCGTACGGTGAAGAGACCCAGTACTTC.

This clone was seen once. CDR3 bases: TGTGCCAGCAGTGAACAGGGTTACACCGGGGAGCTGTTTTTT. Amino acid sequence: CASSEQGYTGELFF. The chain combines TRBV2 with TRBJ2-2, with D perhaps TRBD1 (5 bases). This CDR3 comprises 14 residues. CDR1 SNHLY and CDR2 FYNNEI come from the germline V gene. The V end was cut by 2 bases, the J end by 3 bases, with 7 bases between.

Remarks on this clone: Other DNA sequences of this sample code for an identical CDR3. CDR3 sequence: CASSLGGDQPQHF. The CDR3, as DNA: TGTGCCAGCAGTTTAGGGGGGGATCAGCCCCAGCATTTT. J is TRBJ1-5 and V is TRBV12-3 or TRBV12-4, with TRBD1 as a possible D gene (5 bases). The V end was cut by 1 base, the J end by 5 bases, with 6 bases between. The CDR3 runs to 13 residues.

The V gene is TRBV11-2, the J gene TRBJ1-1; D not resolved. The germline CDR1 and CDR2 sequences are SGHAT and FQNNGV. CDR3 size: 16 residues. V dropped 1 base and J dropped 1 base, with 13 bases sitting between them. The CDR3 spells CASSLVGLRSNTEAFF. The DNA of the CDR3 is TGTGCCAGCAGCTTAGTTGGGCTCAGGTCGAACACTGAAGCTTTCTTT.

The CDR3 sequence: CASSLAPVSDTQYF. The CDR3 bases are TGCGCCAGCAGCTTGGCCCCGGTCTCAGATACGCAGTATTTT. The V gene is TRBV5-1, the J gene TRBJ2-3; D not resolved. The CDR3 runs 14 residues. V was trimmed by 0 bases and J by 4 bases, leaving 9 bases between them. Germline V CDR1 and CDR2: SGHRS, YFSETQ.

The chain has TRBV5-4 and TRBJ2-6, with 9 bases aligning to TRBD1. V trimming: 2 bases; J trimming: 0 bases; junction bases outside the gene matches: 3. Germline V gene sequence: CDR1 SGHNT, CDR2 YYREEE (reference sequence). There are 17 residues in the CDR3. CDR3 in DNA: TGTGCCAGCAGCTTTCGACAGGGGGTCTCTGGGGCCAACGTCCTGACTTTC. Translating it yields CASSFRQGVSGANVLTF.

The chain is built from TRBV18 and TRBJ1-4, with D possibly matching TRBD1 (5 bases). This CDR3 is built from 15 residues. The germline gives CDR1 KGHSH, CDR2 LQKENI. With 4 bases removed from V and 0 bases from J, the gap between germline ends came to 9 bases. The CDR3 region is CASSQGGATNEKLFF. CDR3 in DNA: TGTGCCAGCTCACAAGGAGGGGCAACTAATGAAAAACTGTTTTTT.

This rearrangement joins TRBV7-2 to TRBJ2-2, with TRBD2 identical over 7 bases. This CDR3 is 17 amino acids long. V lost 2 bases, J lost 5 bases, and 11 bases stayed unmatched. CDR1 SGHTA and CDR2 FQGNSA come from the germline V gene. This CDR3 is CASSLSGLRGGTGELFF. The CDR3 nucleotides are TGTGCCAGCAGCTTATCTGGGCTCCGGGGAGGGACCGGGGAGCTGTTTTTT.

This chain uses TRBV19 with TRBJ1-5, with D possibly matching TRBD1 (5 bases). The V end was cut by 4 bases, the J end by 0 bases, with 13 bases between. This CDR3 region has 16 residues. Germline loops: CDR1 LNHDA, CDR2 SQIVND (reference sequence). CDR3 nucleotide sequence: TGTGCCAGTAGTAACGGACGGGACTATAGCAATCAGCCCCAGCATTTT. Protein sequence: CASSNGRDYSNQPQHF.

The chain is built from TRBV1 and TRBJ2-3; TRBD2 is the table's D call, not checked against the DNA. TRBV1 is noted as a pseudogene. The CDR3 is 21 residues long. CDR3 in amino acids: CTSSQGDHAGGSITSTDTQYF. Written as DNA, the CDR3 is TGCACCAGCAGCCAGGGGGACCACGCGGGGGGTTCGATAACTAGCACAGATACGCAGTATTTT.

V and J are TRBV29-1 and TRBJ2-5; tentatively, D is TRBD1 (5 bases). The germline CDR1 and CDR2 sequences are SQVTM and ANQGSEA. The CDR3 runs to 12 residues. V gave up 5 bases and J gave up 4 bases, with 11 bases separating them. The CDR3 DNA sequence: TGCAGCGTTAGCGCAGGGTTAGAGACCCAGTACTTC. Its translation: CSVSAGLETQYF.

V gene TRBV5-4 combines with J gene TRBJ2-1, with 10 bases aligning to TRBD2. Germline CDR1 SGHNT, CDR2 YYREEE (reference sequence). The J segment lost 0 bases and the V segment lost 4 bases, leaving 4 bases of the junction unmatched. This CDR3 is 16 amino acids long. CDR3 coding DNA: TGTGCCAGCAGCCAAATAGCGGGGGGCTCCTACAATGAGCAGTTCTTC. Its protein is CASSQIAGGSYNEQFF.

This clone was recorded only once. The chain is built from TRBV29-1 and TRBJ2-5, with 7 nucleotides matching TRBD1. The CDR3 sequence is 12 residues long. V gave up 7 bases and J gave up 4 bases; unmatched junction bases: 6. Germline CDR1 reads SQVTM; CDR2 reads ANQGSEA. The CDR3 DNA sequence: TGCAGCGCCAGACAGGGATCAGAGACCCAGTACTTC. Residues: CSARQGSETQYF.

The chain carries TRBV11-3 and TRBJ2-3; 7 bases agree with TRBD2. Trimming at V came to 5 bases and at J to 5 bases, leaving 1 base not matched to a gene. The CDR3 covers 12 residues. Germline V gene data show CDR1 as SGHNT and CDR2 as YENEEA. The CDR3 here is CASSPGGDTQYF. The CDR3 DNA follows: TGTGCCAGCAGCCCGGGGGGAGATACGCAGTATTTT.

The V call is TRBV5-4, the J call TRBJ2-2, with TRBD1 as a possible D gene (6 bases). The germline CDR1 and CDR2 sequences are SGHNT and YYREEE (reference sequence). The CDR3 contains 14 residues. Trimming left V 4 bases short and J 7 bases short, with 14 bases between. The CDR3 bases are TGTGCCAGCAGCCCGAACTACAGGGTCGGGGAGCTGTTTTTT. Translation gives CASSPNYRVGELFF.

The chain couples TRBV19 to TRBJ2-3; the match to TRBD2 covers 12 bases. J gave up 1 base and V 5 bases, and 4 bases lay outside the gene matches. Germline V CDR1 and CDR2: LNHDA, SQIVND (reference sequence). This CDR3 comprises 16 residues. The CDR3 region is CASSARLAGGTDTQYF. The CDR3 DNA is TGTGCCAGTAGTGCCCGACTAGCGGGGGGCACAGATACGCAGTATTTT. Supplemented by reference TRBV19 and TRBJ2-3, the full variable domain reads DGGITQSPKYLFRKEGQNVTLSCEQNLNHDAMYWYRQDPGQGLRLIYYSQIVNDFQKGDIAEGYSVSREKKESFPLTVTSAQKNPTAFYLCASSARLAGGTDTQYFGPGTRLTVL.

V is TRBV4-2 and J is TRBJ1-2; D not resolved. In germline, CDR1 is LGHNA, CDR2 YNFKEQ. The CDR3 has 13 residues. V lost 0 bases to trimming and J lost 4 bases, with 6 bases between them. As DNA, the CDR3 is TGTGCCAGCAGCCAAGACCTCCCCTATGGCTACACCTTC. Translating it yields CASSQDLPYGYTF.

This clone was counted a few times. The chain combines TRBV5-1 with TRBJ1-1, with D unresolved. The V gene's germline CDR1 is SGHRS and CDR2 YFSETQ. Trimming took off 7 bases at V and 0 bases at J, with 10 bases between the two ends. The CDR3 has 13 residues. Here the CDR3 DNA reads TGCGCCAGCGCGGCGGGAATGAACACTGAAGCTTTCTTT. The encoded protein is CASAAGMNTEAFF.

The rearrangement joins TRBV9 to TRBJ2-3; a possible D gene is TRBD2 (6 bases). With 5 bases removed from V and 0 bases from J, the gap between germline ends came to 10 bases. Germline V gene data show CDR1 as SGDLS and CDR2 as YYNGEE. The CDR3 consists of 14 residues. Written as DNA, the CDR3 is TGTGCCAGCAGGGGGGGAGCTAGCACAGATACGCAGTATTTT. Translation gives CASRGGASTDTQYF.

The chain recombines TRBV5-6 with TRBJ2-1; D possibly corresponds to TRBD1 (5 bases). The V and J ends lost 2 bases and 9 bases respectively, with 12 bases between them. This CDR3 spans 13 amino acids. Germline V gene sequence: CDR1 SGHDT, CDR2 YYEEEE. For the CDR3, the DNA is TGTGCCAGCAGCTTTAGGGGCCGAGGTGAGCAGTTCTTC. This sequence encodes CASSFRGRGEQFF.

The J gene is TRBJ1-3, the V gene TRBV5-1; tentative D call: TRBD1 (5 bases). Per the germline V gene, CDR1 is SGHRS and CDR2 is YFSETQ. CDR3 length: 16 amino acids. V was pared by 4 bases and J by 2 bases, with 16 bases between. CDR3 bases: TGCGCCAGCAGCCGGGACTCCCGCTCGGCTGGAAACACCATATATTTT. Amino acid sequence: CASSRDSRSAGNTIYF.

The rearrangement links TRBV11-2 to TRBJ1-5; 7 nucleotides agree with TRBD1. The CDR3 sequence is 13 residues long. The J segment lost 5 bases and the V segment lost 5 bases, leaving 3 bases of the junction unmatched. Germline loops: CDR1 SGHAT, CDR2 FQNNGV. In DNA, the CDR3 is TGTGCCAGCAGCCGTGACAGGGATCAGCCCCAGCATTTT. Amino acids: CASSRDRDQPQHF.